Below are 27 T cell receptor beta chains sequenced from a single sample in a study of T cells in Graves' hyperthyroidism and ophthalmopathy. Researchers took RNA transcripts and amplified the TCR beta CDR3 regions from them. RT-PCR in the first round (using the HTBI primer set) targeted the TCR CDR3. TCRdb recomputed calls from the multiplex PCR reads with MiXCR, one row per CDR3 protein. The table records about 570,000 distinct CDR3 sequences, 35% to 55% of them present only once. Source material: peripheral blood or thyroid tissue (not recorded which). These TCRs come from an adult woman with Graves' disease, either hyperthyroidism or ophthalmopathy (not recorded which).

The chain uses TRBV7-2 and TRBJ2-7; D uncertain. Germline V lookup: CDR1 SGHTA, CDR2 FQGNSA. Trimming removed 6 bases from V and 3 bases from J, with 15 bases in between. This CDR3 comprises 14 residues. In DNA form, the CDR3 reads TGTGCCAGCAGTTCATACCTGAGGAACTACGAGCAGTACTTC. It specifies CASSSYLRNYEQYF.

In its sample, this clonotype was seen many times. The chain couples TRBV28 to TRBJ2-5; 8 bases are shared with TRBD2. The V gene end was trimmed by 3 bases and the J gene end by 5 bases; junction bases not matched to a gene: 2. Germline CDR1 and CDR2: MDHEN and SYDVKM. The CDR3 runs to 13 residues. CDR3 amino acids: CASSFSGTETQYF. CDR3 DNA sequence: TGTGCCAGCAGTTTTAGCGGGACGGAGACCCAGTACTTC.

This clonotype has only a few counts. The chain carries TRBV7-2 and TRBJ2-7; TRBD2 matches at 13 bases. V lost 5 bases and J lost 3; bases outside the gene matches: 10. Germline lookup yields CDR1 SGHTA and CDR2 FQGNSA. The CDR3 has 17 amino acids. The CDR3 here is CASSRRLAGGQLYEQYF. DNA for the CDR3: TGTGCCAGCAGCCGCCGACTAGCGGGAGGACAACTCTACGAGCAGTACTTC. Together with reference TRBV7-2 and TRBJ2-7, the CDR3 gives the full variable domain: GAGVSQSPSNKVTEKGKDVELRCDPISGHTALYWYRQSLGQGLEFLIYFQGNSAPDKSGLPSDRFSAERTGGSVSTLTIQRTQQEDSAVYLCASSRRLAGGQLYEQYFGPGTRLTVT.

This chain joins TRBV7-2 and TRBJ2-7; TRBD1 agrees at 10 bases. The V segment lost 5 bases and the J segment 2 bases; nucleotides outside the gene matches: 9. This CDR3 region has 16 residues. Per the germline V gene, CDR1 is SGHTA and CDR2 is FQGNSA. CDR3 coding DNA: TGTGCCAGCAGCCAGCGACAGGGGGCCCCAACCTACGAGCAGTACTTC. It codes for CASSQRQGAPTYEQYF.

This chain joins TRBV29-1 and TRBJ1-2; D is perhaps TRBD1 (6 bases). The ends were cut back, 6 bases at V and 4 bases at J, with 15 bases in the middle. Germline CDR1 reads SQVTM; CDR2 reads ANQGSEA. The CDR3 has 13 residues. CDR3 DNA: TGCAGCGTGAGACAGGAGGAGATCTATGGCTACACCTTC. Translation gives CSVRQEEIYGYTF.

CDR3 amino acids: CASSDRVRETQYF. The CDR3, as DNA: TGTGCCAGCAGCGACAGGGTCAGGGAGACCCAGTACTTC. V gene TRBV10-3 combines with J gene TRBJ2-5; TRBD1 matches 7 bases. From germline, CDR1 is ENHRY and CDR2 SYGVKD. With V trimmed by 10 bases and J by 5 bases, 10 bases remained unmatched. The CDR3 extends over 13 amino acids.

J is TRBJ2-2 and V is TRBV30; 7 positions match TRBD1. V was clipped by 1 base and J by 4 bases; unmatched bases: 3. Germline values: CDR1 GTSNPN, CDR2 SVGIG (reference sequence). The CDR3 loop spans 14 amino acids. This chain's CDR3 is CAWSGDSPTGELFF. CDR3 bases: TGTGCCTGGAGTGGGGACAGTCCCACCGGGGAGCTGTTTTTT.

This clonotype was counted many times. V usage is TRBV6-1 and J usage is TRBJ2-1; 7 nucleotides line up with TRBD1. Germline V gene lookup returns CDR1 MNHNS and CDR2 SASEGT. The CDR3 runs 13 residues. V was pared by 6 bases and J by 4 bases, with 3 bases of the junction left unmatched. The CDR3: CASRDRAYNEQFF. The CDR3 DNA reads as TGTGCCAGCAGAGACAGGGCTTACAATGAGCAGTTCTTC.

This sequence joins TRBV10-3 and TRBJ2-7; the match to TRBD1 covers 11 bases. The junction had 7 bases not matched to a gene; V was cut back by 5 bases and J by 4 bases. Germline assignment: CDR1 ENHRY and CDR2 SYGVKD. This CDR3 has 15 amino acids. The CDR3 sequence is CAISQPGQGVYEQYF. In nucleotides, the CDR3 is TGTGCCATCAGTCAGCCGGGACAGGGGGTGTACGAGCAGTACTTC.

This clonotype was observed many times. V usage is TRBV2 and J usage is TRBJ2-7, with 7 bases identical to TRBD1. The CDR3 is 15 residues long. V was pared by 1 base and J by 0 bases, with 3 bases of the junction left unmatched. The germline V gene has CDR1 SNHLY and CDR2 FYNNEI. The CDR3 loop is CASSEVGTDSYEQYF. The CDR3 DNA follows: TGTGCCAGCAGTGAAGTGGGGACAGACTCCTACGAGCAGTACTTC.

This clonotype was detected ten times or more. The chain employs TRBV15 and TRBJ1-2; maybe TRBD1 (5 bases). V shed 5 bases and J shed 7 bases, with 29 bases lying between them. The CDR3 totals 18 residues. Per the germline V gene, CDR1 is LNHNV and CDR2 is YYDKDF (reference sequence). CDR3 sequence: CATSSRADYGAPGSGYTF. The DNA of the CDR3 is TGTGCCACCAGCTCACGAGCGGATTACGGGGCTCCCGGCTCTGGCTACACCTTC.

This chain uses TRBV20-1 with TRBJ1-5; possibly TRBD1 for D (5 bases). The CDR3 runs to 15 residues. V was shortened by 3 bases and J by 0 bases, with 12 bases between the two germline ends. The germline CDR1 and CDR2 sequences are DFQATT and SNEGSKA (reference sequence). The CDR3 coding sequence is TGCAGTGCTAGCCGAAGGGGAGGTAGCAATCAGCCCCAGCATTTT. Its translation is CSASRRGGSNQPQHF.

The genes are TRBV2 and TRBJ1-5; 8 nucleotides match TRBD1. There are 14 residues in the CDR3. V trimming: 6 bases; J trimming: 14 bases; junction bases outside the gene matches: 15. CDR1 SNHLY and CDR2 FYNNEI come from the germline V gene. The CDR3 DNA sequence: TGTGCCAGCAGCGCGACTCAGGGGGCGGGCTACGAGCATTTT. Protein sequence: CASSATQGAGYEHF. Based on the CDR3 plus reference TRBV2 and TRBJ1-5, the full variable domain is EPEVTQTPSHQVTQMGQEVILRCVPISNHLYFYWYRQILGQKVEFLVSFYNNEISEKSEIFDDQFSVERPDGSNFTLKIRSTKLEDSAMYFCASSATQGAGYEHFGDGTRLSIL.

This clonotype was observed a few times. The genes are TRBV7-9 and TRBJ2-3, with D uncertain. CDR1 is SEHNR and CDR2 is FQNEAQ in the germline V gene (reference sequence). With 8 bases removed from V and 0 bases from J, the gap between germline ends came to 12 bases. This CDR3 is built from 14 residues. DNA for the CDR3: TGTGCCAGCGGAAAGGTGTCTAGCACAGATACGCAGTATTTT. Its translation is CASGKVSSTDTQYF.

This sequence joins TRBV20-1 and TRBJ2-1; weak D call: TRBD2 (7 bases). The germline CDR1 and CDR2 sequences are DFQATT and SNEGSKA (reference sequence). Trimming took 5 bases from V and 10 from J, leaving 15 bases between them. The CDR3 extends over 12 amino acids. CDR3 loop: CSAGVWGGEQFF. For the CDR3, the DNA is TGCAGTGCTGGGGTGTGGGGGGGCGAGCAGTTCTTC.

The V and J genes are TRBV7-9 and TRBJ1-1; D is perhaps TRBD1 (5 bases). The CDR3 has 15 residues. V lost 1 base, J lost 4 bases, and 13 bases lay in between. Germline V CDR1 and CDR2: SEHNR, FQNEAQ (reference sequence). The CDR3 DNA reads as TGTGCCAGCAGCTTAGTTTGGGGCGCGAGCACTGAAGCTTTCTTT. Translation: CASSLVWGASTEAFF.

This clonotype appeared a single time. The chain uses TRBV10-3 and TRBJ2-5; no firm D call. CDR3 length equals 13 residues. The germline CDR1 and CDR2 sequences are ENHRY and SYGVKD. Trimming removed 4 bases from V and 6 bases from J, with 12 bases in between. This chain's CDR3 is CAISVGMMKTQYF. CDR3 in DNA: TGTGCCATCAGTGTAGGGATGATGAAGACCCAGTACTTC.

This chain links TRBV14 with TRBJ2-5; D is undetermined. This CDR3 region has 14 residues. The V end lost 0 bases, the J end lost 8 bases, and 13 bases lay between the germline ends. Germline V CDR1 and CDR2: SGHDN, FVKESK. CDR3 region: CASSQDVRAPTQYF. DNA of the CDR3: TGTGCCAGCAGCCAAGATGTCCGGGCCCCTACCCAGTACTTC. Combining the CDR3 with reference TRBV14 and TRBJ2-5 gives the whole variable domain EAGVTQFPSHSVIEKGQTVTLRCDPISGHDNLYWYRRVMGKEIKFLLHFVKESKQDESGMPNNRFLAERTGGTYSTLKVQPAELEDSGVYFCASSQDVRAPTQYFGPGTRLLVL.

This clonotype appeared many times. The V gene is TRBV5-1, the J gene TRBJ2-5; 8 bases align to TRBD1. Germline assignment: CDR1 SGHRS and CDR2 YFSETQ. V gave up 5 bases and J gave up 2 bases; unmatched junction bases: 5. The CDR3 totals 14 residues. The CDR3 loop reads CASRETGGQETQYF. CDR3 bases: TGCGCCAGCAGGGAAACAGGGGGACAAGAGACCCAGTACTTC. The complete variable domain, with remaining parts taken from reference TRBV5-1 and TRBJ2-5, reads KAGVTQTPRYLIKTRGQQVTLSCSPISGHRSVSWYQQTPGQGLQFLFEYFSETQRNKGNFPGRFSGRQFSNSRSEMNVSTLELGDSALYLCASRETGGQETQYFGPGTRLLVL.

This clonotype was observed a handful of times. The gene calls are TRBV5-4 and TRBJ2-7; perhaps D is TRBD1 or TRBD2 (6 bases each). This CDR3 is built from 15 residues. V was cut by 2 bases and J by 2 bases, with 14 bases left in between. Per germline, CDR1 SGHNT and CDR2 YYREEE (reference sequence). CDR3 amino acids: CASSFGTGTAYEQYF. CDR3 DNA sequence: TGTGCCAGCAGCTTTGGAACAGGGACTGCCTACGAGCAGTACTTC.

Many counts were recorded for this clonotype. The chain is built from TRBV20-1 and TRBJ1-5; D is unresolved. Looked up from germline, CDR1 is DFQATT and CDR2 is SNEGSKA (reference sequence). CDR3 size: 12 residues. Trimming removed 6 bases at V and 5 bases at J, with 11 bases between. CDR3 amino acids: CSASGGDQPQHF. DNA of the CDR3: TGCAGTGCCAGTGGCGGAGATCAGCCCCAGCATTTT.

This clonotype was detected a few times. The V gene is TRBV18, the J gene TRBJ1-1; 8 bases line up with TRBD1. V gave up 6 bases and J gave up 6 bases; unmatched junction bases: 15. This CDR3 has 16 amino acids. CDR1 is KGHSH, CDR2 LQKENI, per germline. The CDR3 region is CASSPTLADRGSEAFF. The CDR3 region has the DNA TGTGCCAGCTCTCCGACCCTCGCAGACAGGGGCTCTGAAGCTTTCTTT.

Remarks on this clonotype: Compared with germline, one end of the junction differs, possibly owing to a read error. This chain joins TRBV7-9 and TRBJ1-3, with unresolved D. Germline V gene lookup returns CDR1 SEHNR and CDR2 FQNEAQ (reference sequence). This CDR3 spans 9 amino acids. The CDR3 spells CASSHLARF. CDR3 coding DNA: TGTGCCAGCAGCCACCTAGCGCGGTTT.

This chain connects TRBV9 to TRBJ1-2; no clear D gene. V shed 0 bases and J shed 3 bases, with 9 bases lying between them. Germline V gene sequence: CDR1 SGDLS, CDR2 YYNGEE. This CDR3 has 14 amino acids. CDR3 sequence (DNA): TGTGCCAGCAGCGTAGGGGATTGGGACTATGGCTACACCTTC. Residues: CASSVGDWDYGYTF.

The sample holds many counts of this clonotype. The chain recombines TRBV6-5 with TRBJ2-7; TRBD2 agrees at 10 bases. The CDR3 is made up of 15 amino acids. V shed 7 bases, J shed 5 bases, and the junction held 11 bases outside the gene matches. Germline loops: CDR1 MNHEY, CDR2 SVGAGI. CDR3 in amino acids: CASTQELAGIHEQYF. DNA for the CDR3: TGTGCCAGCACTCAGGAACTAGCGGGAATCCACGAGCAGTACTTC.

This clonotype came up once. The chain carries TRBV7-9 and TRBJ2-7; a weak D match, TRBD2 (5 bases). The germline gives CDR1 SEHNR, CDR2 FQNEAQ (reference sequence). Trimming stripped 2 bases from V and 0 bases from J, with 11 bases between. This CDR3 has 15 amino acids. CDR3 nucleotide sequence: TGTGCCAGCAGCTTAACGGGGTTCGGCTCCTACGAGCAGTACTTC. Residues: CASSLTGFGSYEQYF.

This clonotype was observed many times. This chain links TRBV6-1 with TRBJ2-6, with a possible D match to TRBD2 (7 bases). In germline, CDR1 is MNHNS, CDR2 SASEGT. The CDR3 sequence is 15 residues long. V was trimmed by 6 bases and J by 2 bases, leaving 11 bases between them. CDR3 DNA: TGTGCCAGCAGGAGGGAGGGGGCTGGGGCCAACGTCCTGACTTTC. Translation gives CASRREGAGANVLTF.